The clone carrying this TCR beta chain was recorded at least ten times. Its target is not known. The entry originates in a study of tumor-infiltrating lymphocytes in primary liver carcinoma. The study, taken as a whole, reports: Relative to blood, tumors carried a significantly larger fraction of the repertoire in their top 250 clones (p = 0.039).

The authors made TCR beta cDNA from around 500 ng total RNA with a constant-region primer. Nested multiplex PCR, run for three rounds with slightly modified ARM-PCR, yielded TCR beta libraries. The opening two PCR rounds, ten to eleven cycles each, paired TRBV1-TRBV30 forward primers with a C-beta reverse primer. TCRdb reprocessed the multiplex PCR reads with MiXCR, giving one entry per CDR3 protein. Seen here are some 200,000 distinct CDR3 sequences, less than 75% observed once, and the top ten hold around 7.1%. The CDR3 runs 15 residues. V was shortened by 1 base and J by 3 bases, with 9 bases between the two germline ends. Both blood RNA, taken from unsorted whole blood, and germline DNA were extracted.

The sequencing input was peripheral blood. The sequence came from a woman between 55 and 75 years old with primary liver carcinoma and hepatitis B virus infection. This chain uses TRBV12-3 or TRBV12-4 with TRBJ2-2; perhaps TRBD2 as D (6 bases). The CDR3 DNA sequence: TGTGCCAGCAGTTTAGAGCGGGCGGACACCGGGGAGCTGTTTTTT. Its protein is CASSLERADTGELFF.